The 21 T cell receptor beta chains listed next were all sequenced from one sample in a study of blood T cell repertoires in COVID-19. Sequenced by immunoSEQ multiplex PCR; TCRdb stores in-frame clones only, minus some. The data contain over 100,000 clones, 85% of them singletons. Sample: peripheral blood. The receptors here all came from an elderly man with acute or convalescent COVID-19.

V and J are TRBV6-2 or TRBV6-3 and TRBJ2-2; TRBD1 aligns across 8 bases. With 7 bases clipped from V and 1 base from J, the junction kept 8 bases outside the gene matches. CDR1 is MNHEY and CDR2 is SVGEGT in the germline V gene. The CDR3 is 16 amino acids. The CDR3 is CASIPLGTGNTGELFF. The CDR3 DNA sequence: TGTGCCAGCATCCCCCTAGGGACAGGGAACACCGGGGAGCTGTTTTTT.

CDR3 region: CSVEGGRTAGNTIYF. The CDR3 DNA is TGCAGCGTCGAGGGAGGGAGGACGGCTGGAAACACCATATATTTT. This rearrangement joins TRBV29-1 to TRBJ1-3, with D uncertain. Trimming cost V 6 bases and J 2 bases, with 17 bases left between them. The length of the CDR3 is 15 residues. CDR1 and CDR2 from the germline V gene are SQVTM and ANQGSEA. Looking up the rest from reference TRBV29-1 and TRBJ1-3 gives the full variable domain: SAVISQKPSRDICQRGTSLTIQCQVDSQVTMMFWYRQQPGQSLTLIATANQGSEATYESGFVIDKFPISRPNLTFSTLTVSNMSPEDSSIYLCSVEGGRTAGNTIYFGEGSWLTVV.

The J gene is TRBJ1-4, the V gene TRBV5-6; 7 bases map to TRBD1. CDR1 SGHDT and CDR2 YYEEEE come from the germline V gene. This CDR3 is built from 16 residues. V trimming: 2 bases; J trimming: 7 bases; junction bases outside the gene matches: 11. The CDR3, as DNA: TGTGCCAGCAGCTTCACAGGGGCCGGGACCAGTGAAAAACTGTTTTTT. The encoded protein is CASSFTGAGTSEKLFF.

The chain uses TRBV7-2 and TRBJ2-7; 9 positions match TRBD2. The CDR3 sequence is 15 residues long. V shed 5 bases, J shed 3 bases, and the junction held 8 bases outside the gene matches. CDR1 is SGHTA, CDR2 FQGNSA, per germline. The CDR3 is CASSATGTSFYEQYF. The CDR3 bases are TGTGCCAGCAGCGCGACTGGGACTAGCTTCTACGAGCAGTACTTC.

V and J are TRBV19 and TRBJ2-3; the match to TRBD1 covers 10 bases. The CDR3 extends over 14 amino acids. The junction had 8 bases not matched to a gene; V was cut back by 5 bases and J by 9 bases. The V gene's germline CDR1 is LNHDA and CDR2 SQIVND (reference sequence). CDR3: CASSPGTGATTQYF. The CDR3 DNA reads TGTGCCAGTAGTCCCGGGACAGGGGCCACGACGCAGTATTTT.

The rearrangement uses TRBV5-1 and TRBJ1-5; no clear D. The CDR3 contains 16 residues. The V end lost 4 bases, the J end lost 0 bases, and 14 bases lay between the germline ends. The germline V gene has CDR1 SGHRS and CDR2 YFSETQ. Here the CDR3 reads CASSVGGGNSNQPQHF. The CDR3 DNA sequence: TGCGCCAGCAGCGTGGGAGGAGGGAATAGCAATCAGCCCCAGCATTTT.

In this sample, this clone turned up once. Here the CDR3 DNA reads TGTGCCAGCGGCACGACAGGCCTCTCCTACGAGCAGTACTTC. It yields the protein CASGTTGLSYEQYF. The rearrangement uses TRBV28 and TRBJ2-7; tentative D call: TRBD1 (6 bases). V was clipped by 8 bases and J by 0 bases, with 14 bases between them. Germline V gives CDR1 MDHEN, CDR2 SYDVKM. The CDR3 is 14 amino acids.

CDR3 DNA: TGCGCCAGCAGCTCGAACAGCGGGGGCCCCTTTAATGAGCAGTTCTTC. Its protein is CASSSNSGGPFNEQFF. The J gene is TRBJ2-1, the V gene TRBV5-1, with TRBD2 identical over 8 bases. The CDR3 has 16 residues. V shed 3 bases and J 7 bases; nucleotides not matched to a gene: 12. Germline CDR1 and CDR2: SGHRS and YFSETQ.

The chain combines TRBV5-6 with TRBJ1-5, with D possibly matching TRBD1 (5 bases). Trimming removed 4 bases from V and 0 bases from J, with 14 bases in between. Germline lookup yields CDR1 SGHDT and CDR2 YYEEEE. The CDR3 is made up of 16 amino acids. This CDR3 reads CASSVFGAISNQPQHF. Here the CDR3 DNA reads TGTGCCAGCAGCGTCTTTGGGGCTATTAGCAATCAGCCCCAGCATTTT.

The chain employs TRBV5-1 and TRBJ2-3; no clear D gene. This CDR3 has 15 residues. CDR1 is SGHRS and CDR2 is YFSETQ in the germline V gene. Between the trimmed V and J ends, which lost 2 bases and 2 bases, there was a span of 12 bases. Written as DNA, the CDR3 is TGCGCCAGCAGCTTCCAGGTCCCCCCCACAGATACGCAGTATTTT. It is translated as CASSFQVPPTDTQYF.

The gene calls are TRBV7-2 and TRBJ2-7; 13 nucleotides align to TRBD2. There are 15 residues in the CDR3. V dropped 5 bases and J dropped 3; count of bases not matched to a gene: 4. In germline, CDR1 is SGHTA, CDR2 FQGNSA. The CDR3 is CASSVGLAGIYEQYF. CDR3 nucleotides: TGTGCCAGCAGCGTGGGACTAGCGGGGATCTACGAGCAGTACTTC.

This chain connects TRBV7-3 to TRBJ2-6, with D maybe TRBD1 (5 bases). Per germline, CDR1 SGHTA and CDR2 FQGTGA. The CDR3 runs to 15 residues. The ends were cut back, 5 bases at V and 0 bases at J, with 8 bases in the middle. CDR3 amino acids: CASSAQGSGANVLTF. DNA of the CDR3: TGTGCCAGCAGCGCGCAGGGCTCTGGGGCCAACGTCCTGACTTTC.

This clone was detected once. This rearrangement joins TRBV23-1 to TRBJ1-2, with D hard to call. TRBV23-1 is identified as an open reading frame with a role that is uncertain. Trimming cost V 4 bases and J 8 bases, with 14 bases left between them. The CDR3 runs 13 residues. CDR3 in DNA: TGCGCCAGCAGTCTCTTGGTCCGGGAGGGCTACACCTTC. Amino acids: CASSLLVREGYTF.

The rearrangement links TRBV11-2 to TRBJ1-3; 7 bases match TRBD1. CDR3 length: 19 amino acids. Germline V lookup: CDR1 SGHAT, CDR2 FQNNGV. The trim removed 0 bases at V and 0 bases at J, leaving 11 bases unmatched. The CDR3 reads CASSLDPTRGRNSGNTIYF. The CDR3 DNA reads TGTGCCAGCAGCTTAGATCCCACAAGGGGGCGAAACTCTGGAAACACCATATATTTT.

The V and J genes are TRBV2 and TRBJ2-1, with 13 positions matching TRBD2. CDR3 length: 15 residues. Looked up from germline, CDR1 is SNHLY and CDR2 is FYNNEI. V shed 1 base and J 6 bases; nucleotides not matched to a gene: 0. This CDR3 is CASSEGTSGGNEQFF. In DNA, the CDR3 is TGTGCCAGCAGTGAAGGGACTAGCGGGGGCAATGAGCAGTTCTTC.

This clone has a single count. The genes are TRBV24-1 and TRBJ1-1; 8 nucleotides align to TRBD1. V lost 7 bases, J lost 2 bases, and 2 bases stayed unmatched. Germline V lookup: CDR1 KGHDR, CDR2 SFDVKD. The CDR3 sequence is 13 residues long. CDR3 coding DNA: TGTGCCACCAGCAGGGGGCAAAACACTGAAGCTTTCTTT. Its protein product is CATSRGQNTEAFF.

The chain recombines TRBV5-6 with TRBJ2-1; 11 bases are shared with TRBD1. V shed 0 bases and J 7 bases; nucleotides not matched to a gene: 6. Germline CDR1 reads SGHDT; CDR2 reads YYEEEE. The CDR3 loop spans 16 amino acids. The CDR3 nucleotides read TGTGCCAGCAGCTTGGCCAAAGGACAGGGGGCGAATGAGCAGTTCTTC. Amino acid sequence: CASSLAKGQGANEQFF. Together with reference TRBV5-6 and TRBJ2-1, the CDR3 gives the full variable domain: DAGVTQSPTHLIKTRGQQVTLRCSPKSGHDTVSWYQQALGQGPQFIFQYYEEEERQRGNFPDRFSGHQFPNYSSELNVNALLLGDSALYLCASSLAKGQGANEQFFGPGTRLTVL.

V gene TRBV11-1 combines with J gene TRBJ2-6; maybe TRBD1 (6 bases). Germline V gives CDR1 SGHAT, CDR2 FQDESV (reference sequence). The CDR3 extends over 16 amino acids. Trimming cost V 1 base and J 2 bases, with 9 bases left between them. The CDR3 loop is CASSLVNRAGANVLTF. DNA of the CDR3: TGTGCCAGCAGCTTAGTGAACAGGGCTGGGGCCAACGTCCTGACTTTC.

The V call is TRBV10-2, the J call TRBJ1-5; 7 positions agree with TRBD1. The CDR3 extends over 15 amino acids. V lost 0 bases, J lost 6 bases, and 5 bases stayed unmatched. Germline V gene data show CDR1 as WSHSY and CDR2 as SAAADI. CDR3 bases: TGCGCCAGCAGTGAGTCGATAGGGGGCAGTCAGCCCCAGCATTTT. Its protein is CASSESIGGSQPQHF.

This clone was picked up one time. This rearrangement joins TRBV12-3 or TRBV12-4 to TRBJ1-2; no clear D gene. V lost 6 bases and J lost 4, with 12 bases in between. This CDR3 is 13 amino acids long. For the CDR3, the DNA is TGTGCCAGCAGAGCGGACGGTGGCTATGGCTACACCTTC. Translating it yields CASRADGGYGYTF.

In this sample, this clone turned up once. V gene TRBV18 combines with J gene TRBJ1-4; possible D gene TRBD1, 5 bases. Trimming removed 3 bases from V and 9 bases from J, with 23 bases in between. Per germline, CDR1 KGHSH and CDR2 LQKENI. The CDR3 extends over 17 amino acids. The CDR3 reads CASSPALWGSLEKKLFF. DNA of the CDR3: TGTGCCAGCTCACCGGCGTTATGGGGCAGTCTTGAGAAAAAACTGTTTTTT. The full variable domain, with the rest looked up from reference TRBV18 and TRBJ1-4, is NAGVMQNPRHLVRRRGQEARLRCSPMKGHSHVYWYRQLPEEGLKFMVYLQKENIIDESGMPKERFSAEFPKEGPSILRIQQVVRGDSAAYFCASSPALWGSLEKKLFFGSGTQLSVL.